This passage covers 5 T cell receptor beta chains from one sample sequenced in a study of cytomegalovirus exposure and HLA in healthy donors. Researchers ran the PCR with 60 Vbeta and 13 Jbeta primers. Clones were read by immunoSEQ multiplex PCR, and TCRdb kept only the in-frame ones, dropping some. The sample yields 35,000 or so clones, of which the top ten take up around 10%. Sequenced sample: PBMCs. All receptors derive from a man aged 40-49 years in good health and CMV-seropositive.

The chain links TRBV5-1 to TRBJ2-5; 7 bases match TRBD1. The end of the DNA aligns better with TRBJ2-7, so the J call may be wrong. Germline lookup yields CDR1 SGHRS and CDR2 YFSETQ. This CDR3 has 13 amino acids. The CDR3 sequence: CASSPGDSYEQYF. CDR3 DNA: TGCGCCAGCAGCCCCGGGGACAGCTACGAGCAGTACTTC.

The rearrangement uses TRBV7-3 and TRBJ2-2; D is possibly TRBD2 (7 bases). The V gene's germline CDR1 is SGHTA and CDR2 FQGTGA. CDR3 length: 15 residues. The V end was cut by 5 bases, the J end by 5 bases, with 15 bases between. DNA of the CDR3: TGTGCCAGCAGCCCCCAGGGGAGGGGGACCGGGGAGCTGTTTTTT. This sequence encodes CASSPQGRGTGELFF.

J is TRBJ1-3 and V is TRBV14, with 7 bases that match TRBD1. Losses at the gene ends were 4 bases for V and 2 bases for J; bases not matched to a gene: 2. The germline CDR1 and CDR2 sequences are SGHDN and FVKESK. The CDR3 spans 14 residues. The CDR3 sequence: CASSRGTAGNTIYF. CDR3 bases: TGTGCCAGCAGCCGCGGGACAGCTGGAAACACCATATATTTT.

This chain uses TRBV5-1 with TRBJ2-5, with 8 bases lining up with TRBD1. J was trimmed by 5 bases and V by 0 bases; bases with no gene match: 6. Germline assignment: CDR1 SGHRS and CDR2 YFSETQ. The CDR3 length is 15 residues. DNA of the CDR3: TGCGCCAGCAGCTTGGCTCGGCAGGGGGCTGAGACCCAGTACTTC. Residues: CASSLARQGAETQYF.

This sequence joins TRBV6-4 and TRBJ2-1, with 11 nucleotides matching TRBD2. Trimming took 8 bases from V and 10 from J; bases not matched to a gene: 10. The CDR3 consists of 14 residues. Germline V gene lookup returns CDR1 MRHNA and CDR2 SNTAGT. CDR3 protein: CASGVSGRAWEQFF. In DNA form, the CDR3 reads TGTGCCAGCGGAGTTAGCGGGAGGGCCTGGGAGCAGTTCTTC.